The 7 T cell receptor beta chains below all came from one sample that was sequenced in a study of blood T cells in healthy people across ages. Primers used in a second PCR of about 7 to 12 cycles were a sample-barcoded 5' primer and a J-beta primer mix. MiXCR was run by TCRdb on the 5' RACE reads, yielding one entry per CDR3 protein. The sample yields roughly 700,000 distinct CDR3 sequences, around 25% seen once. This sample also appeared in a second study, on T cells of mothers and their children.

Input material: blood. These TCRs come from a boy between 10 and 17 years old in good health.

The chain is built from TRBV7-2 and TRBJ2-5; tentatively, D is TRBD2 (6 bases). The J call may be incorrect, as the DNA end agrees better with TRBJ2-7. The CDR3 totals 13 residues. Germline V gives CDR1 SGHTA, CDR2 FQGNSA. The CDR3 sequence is CASRLGGDYEQYF. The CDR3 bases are TGTGCCAGCAGACTCGGGGGAGACTACGAGCAGTACTTC.

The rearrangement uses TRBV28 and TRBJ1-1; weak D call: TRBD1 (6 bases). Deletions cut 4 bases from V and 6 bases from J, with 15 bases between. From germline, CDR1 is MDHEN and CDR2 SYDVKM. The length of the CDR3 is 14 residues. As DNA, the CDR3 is TGTGCCAGCAGTTCTCGTCGGGGGCTCGCTGAAGCTTTCTTT. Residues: CASSSRRGLAEAFF.

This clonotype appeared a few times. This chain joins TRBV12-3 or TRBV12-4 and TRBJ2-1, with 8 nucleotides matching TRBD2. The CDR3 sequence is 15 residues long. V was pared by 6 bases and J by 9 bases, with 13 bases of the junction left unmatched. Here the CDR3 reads CASSRPESGTSEQFF. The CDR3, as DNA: TGTGCCAGCAGCCGCCCCGAGAGCGGGACTAGTGAGCAGTTCTTC.

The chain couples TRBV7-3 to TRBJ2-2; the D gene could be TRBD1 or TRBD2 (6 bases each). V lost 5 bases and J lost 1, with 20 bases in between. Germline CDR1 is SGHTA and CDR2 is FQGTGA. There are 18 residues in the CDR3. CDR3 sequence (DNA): TGTGCCAGCAGCCCTATCGGGGGCGAGAGATTGAACACCGGGGAGCTGTTTTTT. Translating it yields CASSPIGGERLNTGELFF.

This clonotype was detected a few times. CDR3 DNA sequence: TGTGCCAGCACAGAACTAGCGGGAGTAGCCCATGAGCAGTTCTTC. Amino acids: CASTELAGVAHEQFF. V is TRBV27 and J is TRBJ2-5; TRBD2 aligns across 11 bases. The DNA end favors TRBJ2-1, so the J call may be wrong. Germline lookup yields CDR1 MNHEY and CDR2 SMNVEV (reference sequence). This CDR3 comprises 15 residues.

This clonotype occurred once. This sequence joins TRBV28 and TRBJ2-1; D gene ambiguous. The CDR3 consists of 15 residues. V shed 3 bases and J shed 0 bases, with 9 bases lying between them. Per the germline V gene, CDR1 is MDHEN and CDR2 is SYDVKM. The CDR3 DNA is TGTGCCAGCAGTTTGAGGCCCGGCTCCTACAATGAGCAGTTCTTC. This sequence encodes CASSLRPGSYNEQFF.

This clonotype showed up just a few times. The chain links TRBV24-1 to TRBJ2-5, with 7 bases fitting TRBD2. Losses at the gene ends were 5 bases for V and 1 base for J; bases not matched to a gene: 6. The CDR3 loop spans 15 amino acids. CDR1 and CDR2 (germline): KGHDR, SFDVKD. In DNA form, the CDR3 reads TGTGCCACCAGTGGTCCGACGGGGGGCCAAGAGACCCAGTACTTC. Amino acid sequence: CATSGPTGGQETQYF.